This T cell receptor beta chain emerged from a study of beta chain features in type 1 diabetes. Across the study: Researchers looked at 107,917,701 sorted cells across all samples.

Expressed TCRB transcripts were sequenced because the entire RNA isolate underwent reverse transcription. Data came from immunoSEQ multiplex PCR; TCRdb stores just in-frame clones and leaves some out. The repertoire has 130,000 to 150,000 clones, roughly 48% of them found once; the top ten carry around 0.45%. Regarding this clone: Its antigen remains unidentified.

Only one heparinised blood draw was taken per donor, and its volume averaged about 120 mL. The CDR3 runs 15 residues. Germline CDR1 reads ENHRY; CDR2 reads SYGVKD. V lost 5 bases, J lost 2 bases, and 5 bases stayed unmatched. Study conclusions and caveats: Naive, central memory and Treg TCRB repertoires appeared more alike in patients than in healthy donors. Patients and controls would be equally affected if PCR favored shorter templates.

The sequence derives from a man between 18 and 29 years old in good health. The chain carries TRBV10-3 and TRBJ2-3; 9 bases fit TRBD2. The sequenced material came from Tregs from blood. DNA for the CDR3: TGTGCCATCAGTCGGGCTAGCGGGGACACAGATACGCAGTATTTT. Its translation: CAISRASGDTDTQYF.